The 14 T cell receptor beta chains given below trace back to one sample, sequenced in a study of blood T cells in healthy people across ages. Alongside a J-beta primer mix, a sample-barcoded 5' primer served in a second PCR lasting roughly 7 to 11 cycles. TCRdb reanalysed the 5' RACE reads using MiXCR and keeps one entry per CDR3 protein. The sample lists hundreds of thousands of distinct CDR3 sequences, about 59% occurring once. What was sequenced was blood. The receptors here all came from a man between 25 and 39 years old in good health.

The CDR3, as DNA: TGTGCCAGCAGTTTCAGACTGGGGACACGGGCCTACGAGCAGTACTTC. It yields the protein CASSFRLGTRAYEQYF. The V call is TRBV28, the J call TRBJ2-7; possible D gene TRBD1, 6 bases. Germline CDR1 reads MDHEN; CDR2 reads SYDVKM. This CDR3 comprises 16 residues. Trimming pared 3 bases from V and 2 bases from J, leaving 17 bases between.

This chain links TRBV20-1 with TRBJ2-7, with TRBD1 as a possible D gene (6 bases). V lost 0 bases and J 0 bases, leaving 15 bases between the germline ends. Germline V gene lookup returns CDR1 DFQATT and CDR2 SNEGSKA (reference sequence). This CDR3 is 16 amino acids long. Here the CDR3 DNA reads TGCAGTGCTAGAGATCCGGACAGTAGGGGCTCCTACGAGCAGTACTTC. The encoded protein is CSARDPDSRGSYEQYF.

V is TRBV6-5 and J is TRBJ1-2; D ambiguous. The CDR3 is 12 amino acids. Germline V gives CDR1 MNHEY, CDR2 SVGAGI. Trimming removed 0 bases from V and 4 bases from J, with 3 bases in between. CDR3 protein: CASSYSGYGYTF. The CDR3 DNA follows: TGTGCCAGCAGTTACTCTGGCTATGGCTACACCTTC.

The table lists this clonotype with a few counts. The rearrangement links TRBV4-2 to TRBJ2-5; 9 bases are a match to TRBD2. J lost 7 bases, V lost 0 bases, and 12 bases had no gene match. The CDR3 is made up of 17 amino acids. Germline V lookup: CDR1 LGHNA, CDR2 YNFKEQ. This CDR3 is CASSQEAAGGAFVTQYF. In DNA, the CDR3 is TGTGCCAGCAGCCAAGAGGCGGCGGGGGGGGCCTTTGTGACCCAGTACTTC.

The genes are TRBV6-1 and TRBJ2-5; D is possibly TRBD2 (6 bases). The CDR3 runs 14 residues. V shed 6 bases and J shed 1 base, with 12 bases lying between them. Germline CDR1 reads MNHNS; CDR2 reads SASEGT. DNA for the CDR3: TGTGCCAGCAGCCTCGGGACTCGCCAAGAGACCCAGTACTTC. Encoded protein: CASSLGTRQETQYF.

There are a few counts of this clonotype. CDR3 coding DNA: TGTGCCAGCAGCTTAGGAGTTCATCAGCCCCAGCATTTT. Its translation is CASSLGVHQPQHF. The chain carries TRBV7-3 and TRBJ1-5; D gene unclear. V was shortened by 2 bases and J by 5 bases, with 7 bases between the two germline ends. This CDR3 has 13 amino acids. Germline V lookup: CDR1 SGHTA, CDR2 FQGTGA.

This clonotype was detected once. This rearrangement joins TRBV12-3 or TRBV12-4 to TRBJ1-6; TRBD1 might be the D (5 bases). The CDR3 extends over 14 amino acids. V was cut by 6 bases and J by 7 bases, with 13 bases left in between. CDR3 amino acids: CASSSNRKNSPLHF. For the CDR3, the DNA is TGTGCCAGCAGCTCGAACAGGAAAAATTCACCCCTCCACTTT.

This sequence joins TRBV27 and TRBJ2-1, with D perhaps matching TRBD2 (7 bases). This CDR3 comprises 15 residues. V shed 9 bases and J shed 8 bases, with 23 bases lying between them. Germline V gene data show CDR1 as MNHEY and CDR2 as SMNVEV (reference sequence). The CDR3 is CASTPWAGAWDEQFF. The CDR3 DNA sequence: TGTGCCAGTACCCCCTGGGCGGGGGCTTGGGATGAGCAGTTCTTC.

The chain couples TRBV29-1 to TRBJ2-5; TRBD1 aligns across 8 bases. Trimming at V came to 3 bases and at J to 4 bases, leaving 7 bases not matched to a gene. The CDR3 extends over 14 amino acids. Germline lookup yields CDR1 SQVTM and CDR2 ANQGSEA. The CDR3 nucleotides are TGCAGCGTTGACTCCAGGGGGCTTGGAGAGACCCAGTACTTC. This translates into CSVDSRGLGETQYF.

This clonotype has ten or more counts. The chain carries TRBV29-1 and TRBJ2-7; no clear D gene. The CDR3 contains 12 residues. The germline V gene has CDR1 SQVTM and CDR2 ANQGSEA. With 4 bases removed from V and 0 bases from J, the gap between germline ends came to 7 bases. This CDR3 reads CSVVVSSYEQYF. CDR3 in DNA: TGCAGCGTTGTGGTGAGCTCCTACGAGCAGTACTTC.

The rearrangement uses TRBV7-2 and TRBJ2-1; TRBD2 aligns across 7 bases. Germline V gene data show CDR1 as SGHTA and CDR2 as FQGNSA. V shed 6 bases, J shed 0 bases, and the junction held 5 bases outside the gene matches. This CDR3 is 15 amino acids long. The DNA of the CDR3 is TGTGCCAGCAGACGAGCGGGGAGCTCCTACAATGAGCAGTTCTTC. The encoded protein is CASRRAGSSYNEQFF.

CDR3 loop: CASSLVLGGNTEAFF. CDR3 nucleotide sequence: TGCGCCAGCAGCTTGGTTCTGGGCGGGAACACTGAAGCTTTCTTT. The genes are TRBV5-1 and TRBJ1-1; D gene uncertain. Germline-derived CDR1 and CDR2 are SGHRS and YFSETQ. V lost 0 bases and J 1 base, leaving 10 bases between the germline ends. This CDR3 region has 15 residues. Complete variable domain (other parts from reference TRBV5-1 and TRBJ1-1): KAGVTQTPRYLIKTRGQQVTLSCSPISGHRSVSWYQQTPGQGLQFLFEYFSETQRNKGNFPGRFSGRQFSNSRSEMNVSTLELGDSALYLCASSLVLGGNTEAFFGQGTRLTVV.

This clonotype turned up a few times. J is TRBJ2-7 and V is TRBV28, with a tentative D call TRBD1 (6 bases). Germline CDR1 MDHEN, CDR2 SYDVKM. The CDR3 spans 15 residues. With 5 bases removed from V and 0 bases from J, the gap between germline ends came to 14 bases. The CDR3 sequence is CASSTTGTNSYEQYF. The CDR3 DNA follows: TGTGCCAGCAGTACGACAGGAACGAACTCCTACGAGCAGTACTTC.

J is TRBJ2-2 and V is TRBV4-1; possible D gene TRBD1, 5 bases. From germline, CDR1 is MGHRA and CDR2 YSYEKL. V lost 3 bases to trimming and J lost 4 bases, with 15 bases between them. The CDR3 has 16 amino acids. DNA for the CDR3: TGCGCCAGCAGCCACCTAAGGGGCCAGTCCACCGGGGAGCTGTTTTTT. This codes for CASSHLRGQSTGELFF.